This entry describes one T cell receptor beta chain. These data come from a study of cytomegalovirus exposure and HLA in healthy donors. Study-wide background: The 90 to 150 validation repertoires used a platform that matched the one used for the roughly 650 first-cohort repertoires, as a later analysis reported.

The protocol was immunoSEQ multiplex PCR, while the TCRdb copy is restricted to in-frame clones and leaves out a portion. The repertoire has about 200,000 clones, roughly 82% of them found once; the top ten carry around 15%. Germline V CDR1 and CDR2: SEHNR, FQNEAQ (reference sequence). The V segment lost 4 bases and the J segment 5 bases; nucleotides outside the gene matches: 6. CDR3 length equals 14 residues. V gene TRBV7-9 combines with J gene TRBJ2-7; 9 bases map to TRBD2. This clonotype was obtained from a woman between 25 and 40 years old in good health and CMV-seropositive. The sequenced sample consisted of PBMCs. The CDR3, as DNA: TGTGCCAGCAGCTCCATAGCGGGAGCCCACGAGCAGTACTTC. This sequence encodes CASSSIAGAHEQYF.